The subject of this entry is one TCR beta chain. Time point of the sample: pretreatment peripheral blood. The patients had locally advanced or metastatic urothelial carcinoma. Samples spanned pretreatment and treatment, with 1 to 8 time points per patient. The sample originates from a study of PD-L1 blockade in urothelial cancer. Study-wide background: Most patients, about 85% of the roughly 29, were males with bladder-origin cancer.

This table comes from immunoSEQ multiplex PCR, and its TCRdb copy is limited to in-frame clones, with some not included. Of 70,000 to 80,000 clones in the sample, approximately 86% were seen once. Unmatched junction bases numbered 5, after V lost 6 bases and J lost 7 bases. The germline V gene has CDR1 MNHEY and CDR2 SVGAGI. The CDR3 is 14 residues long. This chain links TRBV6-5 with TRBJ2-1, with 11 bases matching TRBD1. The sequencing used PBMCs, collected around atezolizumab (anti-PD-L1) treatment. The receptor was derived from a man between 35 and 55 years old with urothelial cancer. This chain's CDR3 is CASRYGQGANEQFF. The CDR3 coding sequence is TGTGCCAGCAGATACGGACAGGGGGCTAATGAGCAGTTCTTC.